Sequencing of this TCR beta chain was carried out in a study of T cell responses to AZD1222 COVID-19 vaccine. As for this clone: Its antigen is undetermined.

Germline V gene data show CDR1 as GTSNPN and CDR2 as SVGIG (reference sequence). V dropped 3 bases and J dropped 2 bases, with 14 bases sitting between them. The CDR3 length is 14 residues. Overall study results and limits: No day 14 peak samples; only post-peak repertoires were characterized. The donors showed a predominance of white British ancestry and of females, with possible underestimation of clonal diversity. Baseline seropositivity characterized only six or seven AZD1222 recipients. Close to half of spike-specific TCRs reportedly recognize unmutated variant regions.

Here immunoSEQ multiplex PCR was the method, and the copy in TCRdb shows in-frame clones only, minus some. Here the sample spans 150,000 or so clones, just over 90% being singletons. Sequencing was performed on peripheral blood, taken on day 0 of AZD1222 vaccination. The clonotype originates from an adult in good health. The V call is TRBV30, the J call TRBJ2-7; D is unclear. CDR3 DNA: TGTGCCTGGAGGTTTGGCAGTGGGGCCTACGAGCAGTACTTC. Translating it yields CAWRFGSGAYEQYF.